What follows are 9 T cell receptor beta chains derived from one specimen sequenced in a study of CD8 T cells in ankylosing spondylitis. General study findings and limits: Made up of roughly 8 highly homologous variants, a TCR beta motif appeared characteristic of ankylosing spondylitis blood.

TCRdb itself ran the 5' RACE reads through MiXCR, one entry per CDR3 protein. The sample contains more than 300,000 distinct CDR3 sequences, 7% to 9% of which appear only once. No antigen is known for these receptors. The material sequenced was blood, either unsorted or a sorted T cell fraction (not recorded which). These receptor sequences come from a male donor with ankylosing spondylitis.

In its sample, this clonotype was seen many times. The chain combines TRBV12-3 or TRBV12-4 with TRBJ2-7; D unresolved. Trimming left V 4 bases short and J 2 bases short, with 9 bases between. The CDR3 loop spans 13 amino acids. This chain's CDR3 is CASSSSPTYEQYF. CDR3 nucleotide sequence: TGTGCCAGCAGTTCGTCCCCCACCTACGAGCAGTACTTC.

This clonotype was recorded a few times. This rearrangement joins TRBV20-1 to TRBJ2-5, with D maybe TRBD1 (6 bases). Trimming removed 3 bases at V and 3 bases at J, with 11 bases between. The length of the CDR3 is 13 residues. The germline V gene encodes CDR1 DFQATT and CDR2 SNEGSKA (reference sequence). This CDR3 reads CSASFRGKETQYF. DNA of the CDR3: TGCAGTGCTAGTTTCAGGGGAAAAGAGACCCAGTACTTC.

The CDR3 protein is CASSQETIYGYTF. The CDR3 bases are TGCGCCAGCAGCCAAGAGACGATCTATGGCTACACCTTC. The chain joins TRBV4-1 to TRBJ1-2; D call uncertain. The CDR3 has 13 residues. V lost 0 bases and J 4 bases, leaving 6 bases between the germline ends. CDR1 is MGHRA and CDR2 is YSYEKL in the germline V gene.

In this sample, this clonotype turned up a few times. The chain joins TRBV18 to TRBJ2-3, with D possibly being TRBD1 (6 bases). Germline loops: CDR1 KGHSH, CDR2 LQKENI. V was cut by 7 bases and J by 3 bases, with 14 bases left in between. CDR3 length equals 14 residues. CDR3 nucleotides: TGTGCCAGCTATTACAACAGGGATACAGATACGCAGTATTTT. Amino acid sequence: CASYYNRDTDTQYF.

This clonotype was seen at least ten times. V gene TRBV5-5 combines with J gene TRBJ1-4, with 7 bases aligning to TRBD1. V was pared by 0 bases and J by 7 bases, with 3 bases of the junction left unmatched. The CDR3 consists of 14 residues. CDR1 and CDR2 from the germline V gene are SGHKS and YYEKEE (reference sequence). In DNA form, the CDR3 reads TGTGCCAGCAGCTTGGAGGGGGCCCTTGAAAAACTGTTTTTT. Translating gives CASSLEGALEKLFF.

This clonotype was seen a few times. Written as DNA, the CDR3 is TGTGCCAGCGGGGGAGCGGGAGGATTCACAGATACGCAGTATTTT. It yields the protein CASGGAGGFTDTQYF. V is TRBV2 and J is TRBJ2-3; 9 nucleotides align to TRBD2. This CDR3 has 15 residues. Germline loops: CDR1 SNHLY, CDR2 FYNNEI. V lost 8 bases, J lost 2 bases, and 8 bases stayed unmatched.

The V and J genes are TRBV20-1 and TRBJ2-3; D remains ambiguous. The CDR3 sequence is 13 residues long. The germline V and J ends were trimmed by 2 bases and 4 bases, with 10 bases remaining between them. Germline V gene data show CDR1 as DFQATT and CDR2 as SNEGSKA (reference sequence). The CDR3 protein is CSARYVLADTQYF. DNA for the CDR3: TGCAGTGCTAGATATGTGTTGGCAGATACGCAGTATTTT.

This clonotype was counted many times. This chain uses TRBV7-9 with TRBJ1-2; D call uncertain. CDR3 length: 14 amino acids. The germline gives CDR1 SEHNR, CDR2 FQNEAQ (reference sequence). V lost 1 base, J lost 6 bases, and 12 bases lay in between. CDR3: CASSLESSLHGYTF. In DNA form, the CDR3 reads TGTGCCAGCAGCTTAGAATCCAGTCTCCATGGCTACACCTTC.

This clonotype appeared a few times. This sequence joins TRBV4-3 and TRBJ2-7; D is tentatively TRBD1 or TRBD2 (5 bases each). CDR3 length equals 16 residues. V gave up 0 bases and J gave up 4 bases, with 16 bases separating them. Per the germline V gene, CDR1 is LGHNA and CDR2 is YSLEER. The CDR3 DNA reads TGCGCCAGCAGCCAAGAACCCCGAGGGGCCGGGTACGAGCAGTACTTC. Translated, it gives CASSQEPRGAGYEQYF.